Following are 27 T cell receptor beta chains from one sample sequenced in a study of blood T cell repertoires in COVID-19. Sequenced by immunoSEQ multiplex PCR; TCRdb stores in-frame clones only, minus some. This table has 70,000 or so clones, just over 85% appearing once. Sequenced: peripheral blood. These receptor sequences come from a man aged 70-80 years with active or convalescent COVID-19.

The sample holds one count of this clone. The V gene is TRBV24-1, the J gene TRBJ2-1; no firm D call. V lost 9 bases, J lost 5 bases, and 10 bases lay in between. CDR1 is KGHDR and CDR2 is SFDVKD in the germline V gene. The length of the CDR3 is 12 residues. The CDR3 DNA follows: TGTGCCACCCGAGGCCTGGACAATGAGCAGTTCTTC. Protein product: CATRGLDNEQFF.

The genes are TRBV19 and TRBJ1-1; D call uncertain. CDR1 LNHDA and CDR2 SQIVND come from the germline V gene (reference sequence). The CDR3 sequence is 14 residues long. The germline V and J ends were trimmed by 3 bases and 4 bases, with 12 bases remaining between them. The DNA of the CDR3 is TGTGCCAGTAGTATTTCGCTCGGTGCCACTGAAGCTTTCTTT. The encoded protein is CASSISLGATEAFF.

The V gene is TRBV7-2, the J gene TRBJ2-5; 9 bases agree with TRBD2. Per the germline V gene, CDR1 is SGHTA and CDR2 is FQGNSA. The J segment lost 5 bases and the V segment lost 0 bases, leaving 7 bases of the junction unmatched. The CDR3 totals 16 residues. The chain's CDR3 is CASSLAAGLAMETQYF. CDR3 in DNA: TGTGCCAGCAGCTTAGCAGCTGGACTAGCGATGGAGACCCAGTACTTC.

The chain uses TRBV7-2 and TRBJ1-3; D unclear. The V gene lost 5 bases and the J gene lost 0 bases, with 11 bases spanning the gap. Germline-derived CDR1 and CDR2 are SGHTA and FQGNSA. This CDR3 has 15 residues. The CDR3 loop is CASSASGYSGNTIYF. The DNA of the CDR3 is TGTGCCAGCAGCGCCAGCGGGTACTCTGGAAACACCATATATTTT.

The rearrangement joins TRBV4-3 to TRBJ1-2, with 9 bases that match TRBD1. The CDR3 is 18 residues long. Trimming took 0 bases from V and 5 from J; bases not matched to a gene: 13. The germline gives CDR1 LGHNA, CDR2 YSLEER. The CDR3 loop reads CASSQDGTGTVPRYGYTF. The CDR3 nucleotides read TGCGCCAGCAGCCAAGATGGGACAGGGACGGTCCCTAGGTATGGCTACACCTTC.

The chain links TRBV4-3 to TRBJ2-4; D is ambiguous. V lost 0 bases and J 9 bases, leaving 9 bases between the germline ends. The length of the CDR3 is 13 residues. Looked up from germline, CDR1 is LGHNA and CDR2 is YSLEER. In nucleotides, the CDR3 is TGCGCCAGCAGCCAAGATCGAAATAGCATTCAGTACTTC. It specifies CASSQDRNSIQYF.

This clone has more than one count but fewer than ten. This rearrangement joins TRBV7-3 to TRBJ2-1; 14 nucleotides match TRBD2. The CDR3 covers 15 residues. V trimming: 6 bases; J trimming: 7 bases; junction bases outside the gene matches: 5. Germline values: CDR1 SGHTA, CDR2 FQGTGA. The CDR3 nucleotides are TGTGCCAGCAGTTCCGGGACTAGCGGGAGAAATGAGCAGTTCTTC. This gives the protein CASSSGTSGRNEQFF.

This chain joins TRBV7-2 and TRBJ1-3; 9 bases fit TRBD1. The germline gives CDR1 SGHTA, CDR2 FQGNSA. This CDR3 comprises 16 residues. V shed 4 bases and J 0 bases; nucleotides not matched to a gene: 4. In DNA, the CDR3 is TGTGCCAGCAGCTACAGGGGGCAAGTCTCTGGAAACACCATATATTTT. Translating gives CASSYRGQVSGNTIYF.

The V gene is TRBV29-1, the J gene TRBJ2-1, with D uncertain. Germline V gene data show CDR1 as SQVTM and CDR2 as ANQGSEA. Trimming shortened V by 2 bases and J by 2 bases, and 7 bases separated the two germline ends. This CDR3 has 13 amino acids. CDR3 in amino acids: CSVERSPYNEQFF. Here the CDR3 DNA reads TGCAGCGTTGAAAGGAGCCCCTACAATGAGCAGTTCTTC.

The chain uses TRBV2 and TRBJ1-1; TRBD1 might be the D (5 bases). The CDR3 extends over 14 amino acids. With 4 bases removed from V and 3 bases from J, the gap between germline ends came to 12 bases. Germline V gene sequence: CDR1 SNHLY, CDR2 FYNNEI. The CDR3 region is CASSGRVGHTEAFF. In DNA, the CDR3 is TGTGCCAGCAGTGGCAGGGTAGGGCACACTGAAGCTTTCTTT.

The J gene is TRBJ2-5, the V gene TRBV9; the match to TRBD1 covers 7 bases. The CDR3 length is 14 residues. Germline V lookup: CDR1 SGDLS, CDR2 YYNGEE. Trimming removed 4 bases from V and 2 bases from J; junction bases left unmatched: 5. The chain's CDR3 is CASSRDSSQETQYF. CDR3 nucleotides: TGTGCCAGCAGCAGGGACAGTTCACAAGAGACCCAGTACTTC.

The CDR3 is CASSQGLLNEQFF. CDR3 bases: TGTGCCAGCAGCCAAGGACTACTGAATGAGCAGTTCTTC. The chain links TRBV3-1 (or the pseudogene TRBV3-2) to TRBJ2-1; tentatively, D is TRBD2 (5 bases). Germline V gene lookup returns CDR1 LGHDT and CDR2 YNNKEL (reference sequence). Trimming pared 1 base from V and 7 bases from J, leaving 8 bases between. The CDR3 is 13 amino acids.

The chain has TRBV7-2 and TRBJ1-1, with a possible D match to TRBD1 (6 bases). The germline V gene encodes CDR1 SGHTA and CDR2 FQGNSA. V was trimmed by 3 bases and J by 4 bases, leaving 12 bases between them. The CDR3 sequence is 14 residues long. CDR3 region: CASSFLGATTEAFF. The DNA for the CDR3 is TGTGCCAGCAGCTTTCTGGGGGCGACCACTGAAGCTTTCTTT.

CDR3: CASSISPQGSIYGYTF. The CDR3 DNA reads as TGTGCCAGTAGTATCTCACCACAGGGGTCAATCTATGGCTACACCTTC. The gene calls are TRBV19 and TRBJ1-2; 7 bases match TRBD1. Germline loops: CDR1 LNHDA, CDR2 SQIVND (reference sequence). The CDR3 has 16 residues. V shed 3 bases and J 4 bases; nucleotides not matched to a gene: 11.

The chain employs TRBV7-2 and TRBJ2-2; 11 bases match TRBD2. From germline, CDR1 is SGHTA and CDR2 FQGNSA. Germline trimming cut 4 bases from V and 4 bases from J; bases unmatched to any gene: 5. The CDR3 totals 16 residues. CDR3 coding DNA: TGTGCCAGCAGCTGGGGTAGCGGGAGGGCCACCGGGGAGCTGTTTTTT. This gives the protein CASSWGSGRATGELFF.

The chain links TRBV9 to TRBJ1-3; no clear D. The ends were cut back, 3 bases at V and 3 bases at J, with 13 bases in the middle. CDR1 SGDLS and CDR2 YYNGEE come from the germline V gene. The CDR3 is 15 residues long. The CDR3 region is CASSGGELGGNTIYF. Written as DNA, the CDR3 is TGTGCCAGCAGCGGCGGGGAGCTCGGTGGAAACACCATATATTTT.

CDR3 amino acids: CASRRTVWGRAITDTQYF. CDR3 sequence (DNA): TGTGCCAGCAGGCGCACGGTTTGGGGGAGGGCCATCACAGATACGCAGTATTTT. The chain couples TRBV7-9 to TRBJ2-3; 7 nucleotides line up with TRBD2. CDR1 is SEHNR, CDR2 FQNEAQ, per germline (reference sequence). This CDR3 region has 18 residues. V lost 6 bases and J lost 2; bases outside the gene matches: 17.

The rearrangement links TRBV28 to TRBJ1-4, with D perhaps TRBD1 (5 bases). The germline V gene has CDR1 MDHEN and CDR2 SYDVKM. Trimming cost V 5 bases and J 9 bases, with 22 bases left between them. The CDR3 runs 16 residues. For the CDR3, the DNA is TGTGCCAGCAGTACCCCGGCAGGGTCGGGCTCGAAAAAACTGTTTTTT. This translates into CASSTPAGSGSKKLFF.

The chain has TRBV28 and TRBJ2-1; D is unclear. CDR3 size: 11 residues. Germline-derived CDR1 and CDR2 are MDHEN and SYDVKM. CDR3 region: CASRYNNEQFF. CDR3 in DNA: TGTGCTTCGCGGTACAACAATGAGCAGTTCTTC.

The rearrangement links TRBV3-1 (or the pseudogene TRBV3-2) to TRBJ2-5; 8 bases align to TRBD2. CDR3 size: 15 residues. V trimming: 7 bases; J trimming: 2 bases; junction bases outside the gene matches: 9. From germline, CDR1 is LGHDT and CDR2 YNNKEL (reference sequence). As DNA, the CDR3 is TGTGCCAGCACCCGGACTAGCTTTGGGCAAGAGACCCAGTACTTC. Protein sequence: CASTRTSFGQETQYF.

The rearrangement links TRBV27 to TRBJ1-1; TRBD1 is a possible D gene (6 bases). The V and J ends lost 2 bases and 5 bases respectively, with 12 bases between them. Germline lookup yields CDR1 MNHEY and CDR2 SMNVEV (reference sequence). This CDR3 contains 14 residues. Here the CDR3 reads CASSLGGGGTEAFF. For the CDR3, the DNA is TGTGCCAGCAGTTTAGGGGGGGGCGGAACTGAAGCTTTCTTT.

The chain recombines TRBV7-9 with TRBJ2-7; possibly TRBD1 for D (6 bases). Trimming stripped 2 bases from V and 2 bases from J, with 10 bases between. The CDR3 spans 14 residues. The germline CDR1 and CDR2 sequences are SEHNR and FQNEAQ (reference sequence). The CDR3 is CASSLNQGTYEQYF. CDR3 sequence (DNA): TGTGCCAGCAGCTTAAACCAGGGGACCTACGAGCAGTACTTC.

This sequence joins TRBV4-2 and TRBJ2-4; D is unclear. The CDR3 has 16 residues. Germline values: CDR1 LGHNA, CDR2 YNFKEQ. Trimming took off 4 bases at V and 0 bases at J, with 13 bases between the two ends. The CDR3 DNA sequence: TGTGCCAGCAGCCCGGAAAAAACTATAGCCAAAAACATTCAGTACTTC. This sequence encodes CASSPEKTIAKNIQYF.

The V call is TRBV13, the J call TRBJ1-5; D is undetermined. Germline loops: CDR1 PRHDT, CDR2 FYEKMQ (reference sequence). V was clipped by 0 bases and J by 1 base, with 7 bases between them. CDR3 length equals 15 residues. CDR3: CASSLGFRSNQPQHF. DNA for the CDR3: TGTGCCAGCAGCTTAGGATTCCGGAGCAATCAGCCCCAGCATTTT.

The chain couples TRBV6-6 to TRBJ2-1; D is unresolved. Germline CDR1 is MNHNY and CDR2 is SVGAGI (reference sequence). The CDR3 contains 13 residues. V gave up 3 bases and J gave up 5 bases, with 8 bases separating them. DNA of the CDR3: TGTGCCAGCAGTTATAGCCTAGACAATGAGCAGTTCTTC. It translates to CASSYSLDNEQFF.

The J gene is TRBJ1-6, the V gene TRBV19, with 9 bases lining up with TRBD1. Germline CDR1 LNHDA, CDR2 SQIVND (reference sequence). The CDR3 length is 17 residues. The junction had 9 bases not matched to a gene; V was cut back by 6 bases and J by 3 bases. CDR3 sequence (DNA): TGTGCCAGTAGCCGACCCTGGGGACAGGGCTATAATTCACCCCTCCACTTT. Its protein is CASSRPWGQGYNSPLHF.

V is TRBV29-1 and J is TRBJ1-2; 11 nucleotides align to TRBD1. V lost 7 bases and J lost 8; bases outside the gene matches: 9. The CDR3 consists of 13 residues. Germline CDR1 and CDR2: SQVTM and ANQGSEA. The CDR3 DNA follows: TGCAGCGATAGGGACAGGGGGTCTATGGGCTACACCTTC. This translates into CSDRDRGSMGYTF.